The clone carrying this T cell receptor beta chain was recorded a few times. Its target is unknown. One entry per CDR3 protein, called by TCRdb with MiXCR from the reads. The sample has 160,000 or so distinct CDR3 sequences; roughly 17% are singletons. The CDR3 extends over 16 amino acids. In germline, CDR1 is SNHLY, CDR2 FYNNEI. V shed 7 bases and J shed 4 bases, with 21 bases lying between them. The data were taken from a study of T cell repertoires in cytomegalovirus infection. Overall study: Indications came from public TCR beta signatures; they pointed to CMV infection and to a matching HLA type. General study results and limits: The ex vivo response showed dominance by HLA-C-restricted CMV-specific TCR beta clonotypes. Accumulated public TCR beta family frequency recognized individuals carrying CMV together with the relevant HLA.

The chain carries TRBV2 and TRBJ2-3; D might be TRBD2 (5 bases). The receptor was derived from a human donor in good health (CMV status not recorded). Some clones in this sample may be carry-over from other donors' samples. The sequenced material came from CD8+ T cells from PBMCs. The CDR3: CASTSIGPLSADTQYF. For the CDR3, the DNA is TGTGCCAGCACTAGCATAGGCCCCCTAAGCGCAGATACGCAGTATTTT.